This T cell receptor beta chain was retrieved from a study of tumor-infiltrating lymphocytes in primary liver carcinoma. Production of TCR beta cDNA used roughly 480 ng total RNA together with a constant-region primer. Sequencing libraries for TCR beta derived from three nested multiplex PCR rounds that used slightly modified ARM-PCR. Running 10 cycles apiece, the first two PCR rounds relied on TRBV1-TRBV30 forward primers together with a C-beta reverse primer. TCRdb used MiXCR to reprocess the multiplex PCR reads, holding one entry per CDR3 protein. The sample yields approximately 300,000 distinct CDR3 sequences, less than 75% seen once. Worth noting for this clonotype: What it recognizes is unknown. Possible read error: a much larger clone is one base away.

Study-wide results and caveats: Tumors had a significantly higher top-250-clone fraction than blood (p = 0.039).

It was unsorted whole blood that yielded blood RNA, and germline DNA was also extracted. Patients were treatment-naive with chronic HBV infection. Before the surgical procedure, around 4 milliliters of peripheral blood were collected. The CDR3 runs 14 residues. In germline, CDR1 is SGHAT, CDR2 FQNNGV. The V gene lost 6 bases and the J gene lost 9 bases, with 18 bases spanning the gap. Sequencing was carried out using peripheral blood. The receptor comes from a man in his forties or fifties with primary liver carcinoma and hepatitis B virus infection. V gene TRBV11-2 combines with J gene TRBJ1-5; D unclear. The CDR3 protein is CASSYSPREGPQHF. The CDR3 bases are TGTGCCAGCAGTTACTCTCCTCGCGAAGGGCCCCAGCATTTT.